This TCR beta chain emerged from a study of T cell responses to AZD1222 COVID-19 vaccine. Study-wide points: Rises in breadth and depth of Spike-specific TCRs came after two AZD1222 doses. There were mostly white British donors and more females than males, and clonal diversity was possibly underestimated. Dominant at 160-218 and 743-854, vaccine-associated CD4 TCRs also spanned spike.

Sequenced by immunoSEQ multiplex PCR; TCRdb stores in-frame clones only, minus some. The repertoire holds about 220,000 clones, with 85% to 95% as singletons. This CDR3 has 15 amino acids. V gave up 5 bases and J gave up 3 bases; unmatched junction bases: 5. CDR1 and CDR2 (germline): SGHTA, FQGNSA. In regard to this clone: Its antigen is not known.

J is TRBJ1-3 and V is TRBV7-2; 9 bases match TRBD1. The source is an adult in good health. Source: peripheral blood, taken on day 0 of MenACWY control vaccination. The DNA for the CDR3 is TGTGCCAGCAGCCTACAGGGGGCGGGTGGAAACACCATATATTTT. It is translated as CASSLQGAGGNTIYF.